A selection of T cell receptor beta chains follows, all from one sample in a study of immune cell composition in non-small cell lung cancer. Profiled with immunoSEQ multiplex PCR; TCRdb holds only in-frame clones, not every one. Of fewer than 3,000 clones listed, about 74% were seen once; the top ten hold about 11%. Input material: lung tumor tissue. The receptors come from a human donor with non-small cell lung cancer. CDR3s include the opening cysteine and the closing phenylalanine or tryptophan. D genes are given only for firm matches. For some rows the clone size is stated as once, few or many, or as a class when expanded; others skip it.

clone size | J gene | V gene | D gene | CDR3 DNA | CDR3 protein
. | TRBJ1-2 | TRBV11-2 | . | TGTGCCAGCAGACAGACCGGCCAGACGAGTGGCTACACCTTC | CASRQTGQTSGYTF
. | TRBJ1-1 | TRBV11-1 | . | TGTGCCAGCAGCTTAGCGGGGGAGGTCGGGACTGAAGCTTTCTTT | CASSLAGEVGTEAFF
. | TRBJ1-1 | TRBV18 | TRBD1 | TGTGCCAGCTCACCACGCACAGGGGACACTGAAGCTTTCTTT | CASSPRTGDTEAFF
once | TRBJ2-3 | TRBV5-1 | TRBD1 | TGCGCCAGCAGCTTGTTGGACAGGGGCCCCACAGAAACGCAGTATTTT | CASSLLDRGPTETQYF
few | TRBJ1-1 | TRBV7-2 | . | TGTGCCAGCCTATCGGTAATGAACACTGAAGCTTTCTTT | CASLSVMNTEAFF
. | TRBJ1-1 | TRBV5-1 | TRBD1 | TGCGCCAGCAGCTCCTGGACAGGGGACACTGAAGCTTTCTTT | CASSSWTGDTEAFF
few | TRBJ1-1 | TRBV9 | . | TGTGCCAGCAGCGTAACAGGGAACACTGAAGCTTTCTTT | CASSVTGNTEAFF
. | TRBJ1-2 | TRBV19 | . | TGTGCCAGTAATCGGGTCGGGATACACTATGGCTACACCTTC | CASNRVGIHYGYTF
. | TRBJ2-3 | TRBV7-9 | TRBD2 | TGTGCCAGCAGGTCGGGACTAGCGGGGGCCATGGGAGATACGCAGTATTTT | CASRSGLAGAMGDTQYF
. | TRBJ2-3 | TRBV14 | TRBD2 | TGTGCCAGCAGCCGCACGGGACTAGCGTCAGAGACAGATACGCAGTATTTT | CASSRTGLASETDTQYF
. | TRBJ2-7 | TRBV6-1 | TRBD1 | TGTGCCAGCACCCCGACAGGGACCTCCTACGAGCAGTACTTC | CASTPTGTSYEQYF
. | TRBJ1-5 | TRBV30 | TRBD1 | TGTGCCTGGAGTGTGGCAGGGGGGATGCCCCAGCATTTT | CAWSVAGGMPQHF
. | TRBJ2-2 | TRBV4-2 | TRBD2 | TGTGCCAGCAGCCAAGATCATCCTAGCGGGGGGTGGACCGGGGAGCTGTTTTTT | CASSQDHPSGGWTGELFF
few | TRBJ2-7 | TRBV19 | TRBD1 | TGTGCCAGCAGGGACCGGGACAGGGACTTCTACGAGCAGTACTTC | CASRDRDRDFYEQYF
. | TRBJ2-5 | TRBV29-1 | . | TGCAGCGTCCGATTCCCAGGGGACCAAGAGACCCAGTACTTC | CSVRFPGDQETQYF
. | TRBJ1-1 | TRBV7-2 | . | TGTGCCAGCAGCCGGGGGGGAGGGAACACTGAAGCTTTCTTT | CASSRGGGNTEAFF
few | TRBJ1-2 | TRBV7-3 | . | TGTGCCAGCAGCTTAACCCCGGGGGGGGTAGGCTACACCTTC | CASSLTPGGVGYTF
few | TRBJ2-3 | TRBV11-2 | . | TGTGCCAGCAGCTTGGTGACGCCAGGGGCTGTATCAGATACGCAGTATTTT | CASSLVTPGAVSDTQYF
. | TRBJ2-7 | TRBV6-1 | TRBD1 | TGTGCCAGCAGCCACCGGGACAGGGGGTCCTACGAGCAGTACTTC | CASSHRDRGSYEQYF
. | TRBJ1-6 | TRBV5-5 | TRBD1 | TGTGCCAGCAACGACAGGGTAGAGAATTCACCCCTCCACTTT | CASNDRVENSPLHF
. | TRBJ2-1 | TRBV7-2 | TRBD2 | TGTGCCAGCAGCTCCCTCCCAAGCGGGGGGGCTGGGGAGCAGTTCTTC | CASSSLPSGGAGEQFF
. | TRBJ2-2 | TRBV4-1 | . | TGCGCCAGCAGCCAACAGGACAGGGAGGGCGGGGAGCTGTTTTTT | CASSQQDREGGELFF
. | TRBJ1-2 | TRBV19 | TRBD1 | TGTGCCAGTAGTATAGTAAGGACAGGGCCCTATGGCTACACCTTC | CASSIVRTGPYGYTF
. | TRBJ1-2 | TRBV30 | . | TGTGCCTGGAGTGTAGGACAGAACTATGGCTACACCTTC | CAWSVGQNYGYTF